The 20 T cell receptor beta chains below come from one sample, sequenced in a study of blood T cell repertoires in COVID-19. Sequencing was performed with immunoSEQ multiplex PCR; in TCRdb, only in-frame clones are kept and a portion is missing. The sample has about 39,000 clones; about nine tenths are singletons. Sequencing was carried out using peripheral blood. The receptors come from a man aged 45-60 years with active COVID-19.

The rearrangement links TRBV5-8 to TRBJ2-3; 10 bases map to TRBD2. In germline, CDR1 is SGHTS, CDR2 YDEGEE. The CDR3 is made up of 17 amino acids. After removal of 0 bases from V and 7 bases from J, the junction contained 11 bases not matched to a gene. For the CDR3, the DNA is TGTGCCAGCAGCTTGGTCTTGGGAGCGGGGGGGCAAAATACGCAGTATTTT. Amino acids: CASSLVLGAGGQNTQYF.

This chain connects TRBV6-5 to TRBJ2-2; 7 bases line up with TRBD2. The germline gives CDR1 MNHEY, CDR2 SVGAGI. V shed 10 bases, J shed 1 base, and the junction held 6 bases outside the gene matches. The length of the CDR3 is 14 residues. CDR3 protein: CATFGLENTGELFF. CDR3 DNA: TGTGCCACTTTCGGACTAGAGAACACCGGGGAGCTGTTTTTT.

V is TRBV5-4 and J is TRBJ1-1; 11 bases are a match to TRBD1. In germline, CDR1 is SGHNT, CDR2 YYREEE (reference sequence). This CDR3 has 15 amino acids. V shed 3 bases, J shed 4 bases, and the junction held 5 bases outside the gene matches. The CDR3 coding sequence is TGTGCCAGCAGCTCCCCCGGGACAGGGGGCACTGAAGCTTTCTTT. As protein: CASSSPGTGGTEAFF. The variable domain in full, with the rest retrieved from reference TRBV5-4 and TRBJ1-1, is ETGVTQSPTHLIKTRGQQVTLRCSSQSGHNTVSWYQQALGQGPQFIFQYYREEENGRGNFPPRFSGLQFPNYSSELNVNALELDDSALYLCASSSPGTGGTEAFFGQGTRLTVV.

This chain joins TRBV6-1 and TRBJ2-7, with 8 bases identical to TRBD1. Trimming took 0 bases from V and 5 from J; bases not matched to a gene: 6. CDR3 size: 15 residues. Germline V gene sequence: CDR1 MNHNS, CDR2 SASEGT. The CDR3 DNA follows: TGTGCCAGCAGTGAAGCGTGGACAGGGCTGAACGAGCAGTACTTC. Amino acid sequence: CASSEAWTGLNEQYF.

The gene calls are TRBV2 and TRBJ2-7; 12 nucleotides line up with TRBD2. This CDR3 spans 14 amino acids. The V gene end was trimmed by 6 bases and the J gene end by 6 bases; junction bases not matched to a gene: 6. In germline, CDR1 is SNHLY, CDR2 FYNNEI. The CDR3 DNA reads TGTGCCAGCAGCAATCTAGCGGGGGGGCTCGAGCAGTACTTC. This codes for CASSNLAGGLEQYF.

The chain recombines TRBV6-5 with TRBJ2-1, with D perhaps matching TRBD1 (6 bases). Germline V CDR1 and CDR2: MNHEY, SVGAGI. Trimming stripped 7 bases from V and 0 bases from J, with 10 bases between. The CDR3 is made up of 14 amino acids. This CDR3 is CASTLDSSYNEQFF. In nucleotides, the CDR3 is TGTGCCAGCACCCTGGACAGCTCCTACAATGAGCAGTTCTTC.

The rearrangement links TRBV6-5 to TRBJ2-7; D might be TRBD1 (5 bases). V was shortened by 5 bases and J by 2 bases, with 16 bases between the two germline ends. Germline V gene data show CDR1 as MNHEY and CDR2 as SVGAGI. The CDR3 has 15 amino acids. The CDR3 spells CASSPLGAEAYEQYF. The DNA for the CDR3 is TGTGCCAGCAGTCCCCTAGGGGCGGAAGCCTACGAGCAGTACTTC.

The chain carries TRBV2 and TRBJ2-1; 10 nucleotides match TRBD2. Germline loops: CDR1 SNHLY, CDR2 FYNNEI. Unmatched junction bases numbered 3, after V lost 2 bases and J lost 5 bases. CDR3 length: 15 amino acids. The CDR3 DNA reads TGTGCCAGCAGTGAATTACTAGCGGGGAACAATGAGCAGTTCTTC. This gives the protein CASSELLAGNNEQFF.

This chain uses TRBV27 with TRBJ2-7, with a weak D call TRBD2 (5 bases). V was trimmed by 0 bases and J by 0 bases, leaving 9 bases between them. CDR1 and CDR2 (germline): MNHEY, SMNVEV (reference sequence). The CDR3 extends over 15 amino acids. In DNA, the CDR3 is TGTGCCAGCAGTTTATCGAGGCGGGCCTCCTACGAGCAGTACTTC. Amino acid sequence: CASSLSRRASYEQYF.

This chain connects TRBV7-2 to TRBJ1-2; possible D gene TRBD1, 6 bases. The V gene lost 4 bases and the J gene lost 0 bases, with 12 bases spanning the gap. This CDR3 comprises 15 residues. Germline V gene sequence: CDR1 SGHTA, CDR2 FQGNSA. The CDR3 protein is CASSWAQGANYGYTF. The CDR3 coding sequence is TGTGCCAGCAGCTGGGCACAGGGCGCTAACTATGGCTACACCTTC.

This chain connects TRBV30 to TRBJ1-5; 7 nucleotides align to TRBD1. This CDR3 contains 14 residues. Germline values: CDR1 GTSNPN, CDR2 SVGIG (reference sequence). V lost 1 base to trimming and J lost 7 bases; unmatched junction nucleotides: 7. The CDR3 coding sequence is TGTGCCTGGAGTGGAAACAGGGGAGACCAGCCCCAGCATTTT. Protein sequence: CAWSGNRGDQPQHF.

The chain recombines TRBV29-1 with TRBJ2-7; 8 bases are a match to TRBD1. Trimming removed 4 bases from V and 4 bases from J; junction bases left unmatched: 9. The CDR3 contains 14 residues. Germline loops: CDR1 SQVTM, CDR2 ANQGSEA. CDR3 amino acids: CSVARTGSLYEQYF. CDR3 DNA sequence: TGCAGCGTTGCCAGGACAGGGAGTTTGTACGAGCAGTACTTC.

The J gene is TRBJ1-2, the V gene TRBV6-6; tentative D call: TRBD1 (6 bases). V was clipped by 2 bases and J by 7 bases, with 20 bases between them. The CDR3 runs to 16 residues. CDR1 MNHNY and CDR2 SVGAGI come from the germline V gene (reference sequence). The CDR3 reads CASSYISQGPGGGYTF. CDR3 sequence (DNA): TGTGCCAGCAGTTACATATCCCAGGGGCCTGGAGGTGGCTACACCTTC.

This sequence joins TRBV2 and TRBJ2-7, with D tentatively TRBD2 (6 bases). The germline V gene encodes CDR1 SNHLY and CDR2 FYNNEI. The CDR3 extends over 16 amino acids. V was trimmed by 0 bases and J by 3 bases, leaving 15 bases between them. The CDR3 sequence is CASSEALPGAGYEQYF. In DNA form, the CDR3 reads TGTGCCAGCAGTGAAGCGCTTCCGGGAGCCGGCTACGAGCAGTACTTC.

The chain links TRBV18 to TRBJ2-3; D gene uncertain. From germline, CDR1 is KGHSH and CDR2 LQKENI. V shed 4 bases and J shed 2 bases, with 7 bases lying between them. The CDR3 has 13 residues. The CDR3 DNA reads TGTGCCAGCTCACTAAGACTCACAGATACGCAGTATTTT. It is translated as CASSLRLTDTQYF.

The chain employs TRBV2 and TRBJ1-2; D uncertain. Germline CDR1 and CDR2: SNHLY and FYNNEI. CDR3 length equals 12 residues. With 6 bases removed from V and 1 base from J, the gap between germline ends came to 6 bases. DNA of the CDR3: TGTGCCAGCAGCGAGCTTAACTATGGCTACACCTTC. Residues: CASSELNYGYTF.

This chain links TRBV27 with TRBJ2-7; D possibly corresponds to TRBD2 (7 bases). The CDR3 totals 13 residues. Trimming pared 10 bases from V and 3 bases from J, leaving 16 bases between. The germline V gene encodes CDR1 MNHEY and CDR2 SMNVEV (reference sequence). The CDR3 DNA is TGTGCCATATCACCGGGGGGCGGCTACGAGCAGTACTTC. It translates to CAISPGGGYEQYF.

The chain combines TRBV18 with TRBJ2-3; D is perhaps TRBD2 (6 bases). The V end was cut by 3 bases, the J end by 4 bases, with 17 bases between. CDR3 length: 16 amino acids. Germline CDR1 KGHSH, CDR2 LQKENI. DNA for the CDR3: TGTGCCAGCTCACCGGGACTCGTCGGGGTGGCAGATACGCAGTATTTT. Its protein product is CASSPGLVGVADTQYF.

V gene TRBV14 combines with J gene TRBJ2-3; 7 positions match TRBD2. CDR1 is SGHDN, CDR2 FVKESK, per germline. V trimming: 5 bases; J trimming: 4 bases; junction bases outside the gene matches: 3. The CDR3 is 13 amino acids. CDR3 nucleotide sequence: TGTGCCAGCAGCTTCCGGGGGGCAGATACGCAGTATTTT. Residues: CASSFRGADTQYF.

This rearrangement joins TRBV5-6 to TRBJ1-2; D unclear. Germline-derived CDR1 and CDR2 are SGHDT and YYEEEE. V dropped 1 base and J dropped 8 bases, with 12 bases sitting between them. This CDR3 has 13 residues. The CDR3 sequence is CASSLPPGGGYTF. The CDR3 bases are TGTGCCAGCAGCTTGCCCCCTGGAGGGGGCTACACCTTC.